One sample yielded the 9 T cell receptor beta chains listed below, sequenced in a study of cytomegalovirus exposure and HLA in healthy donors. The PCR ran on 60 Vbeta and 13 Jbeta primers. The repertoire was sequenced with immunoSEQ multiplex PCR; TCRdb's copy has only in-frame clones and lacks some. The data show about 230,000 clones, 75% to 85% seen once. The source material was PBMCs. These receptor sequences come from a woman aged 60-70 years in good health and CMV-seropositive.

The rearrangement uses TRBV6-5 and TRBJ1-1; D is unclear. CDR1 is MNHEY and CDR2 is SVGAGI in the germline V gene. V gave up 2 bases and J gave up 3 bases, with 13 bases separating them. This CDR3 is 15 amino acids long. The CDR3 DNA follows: TGTGCCAGCAGTTACGGGGTAGGGAGGGACACTGAAGCTTTCTTT. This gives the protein CASSYGVGRDTEAFF.

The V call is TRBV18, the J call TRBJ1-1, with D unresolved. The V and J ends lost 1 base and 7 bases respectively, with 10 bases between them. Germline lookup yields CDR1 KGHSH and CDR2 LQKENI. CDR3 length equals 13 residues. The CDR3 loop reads CASSPLGEGEAFF. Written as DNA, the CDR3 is TGTGCCAGCTCACCACTGGGCGAGGGTGAAGCTTTCTTT.

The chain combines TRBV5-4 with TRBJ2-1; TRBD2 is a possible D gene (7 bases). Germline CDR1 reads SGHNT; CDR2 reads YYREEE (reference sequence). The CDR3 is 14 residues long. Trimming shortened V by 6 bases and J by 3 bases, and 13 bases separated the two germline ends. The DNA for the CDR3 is TGTGCCAGCACCCCGAGGGGGGGCTACAATGAGCAGTTCTTC. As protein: CASTPRGGYNEQFF.

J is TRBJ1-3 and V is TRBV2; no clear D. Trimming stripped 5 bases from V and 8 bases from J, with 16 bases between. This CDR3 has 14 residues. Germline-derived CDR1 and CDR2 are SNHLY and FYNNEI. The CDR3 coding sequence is TGTGCCAGCAGTCCAGGATATGGCTTATACACCATATATTTT. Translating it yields CASSPGYGLYTIYF. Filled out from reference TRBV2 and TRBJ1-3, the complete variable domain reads EPEVTQTPSHQVTQMGQEVILRCVPISNHLYFYWYRQILGQKVEFLVSFYNNEISEKSEIFDDQFSVERPDGSNFTLKIRSTKLEDSAMYFCASSPGYGLYTIYFGEGSWLTVV.

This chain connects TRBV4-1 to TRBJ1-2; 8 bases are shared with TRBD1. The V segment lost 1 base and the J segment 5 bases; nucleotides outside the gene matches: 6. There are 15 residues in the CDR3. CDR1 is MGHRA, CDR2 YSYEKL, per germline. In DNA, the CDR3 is TGCGCCAGCAGCCAAGGGCAGGGGGCAGAATATGGCTACACCTTC. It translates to CASSQGQGAEYGYTF.

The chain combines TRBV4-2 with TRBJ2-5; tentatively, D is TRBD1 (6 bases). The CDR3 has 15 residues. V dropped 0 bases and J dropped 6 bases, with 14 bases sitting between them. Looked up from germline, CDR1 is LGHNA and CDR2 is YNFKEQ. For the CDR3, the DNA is TGTGCCAGCAGCCAAGATCTCGGGACACTAAAGACCCAGTACTTC. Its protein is CASSQDLGTLKTQYF.

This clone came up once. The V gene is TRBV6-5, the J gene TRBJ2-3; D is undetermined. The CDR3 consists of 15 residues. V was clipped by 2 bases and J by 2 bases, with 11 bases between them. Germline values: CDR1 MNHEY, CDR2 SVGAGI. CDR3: CASSYGGRFTDTQYF. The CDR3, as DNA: TGTGCCAGCAGTTACGGTGGCAGGTTCACAGATACGCAGTATTTT.

The CDR3 loop reads CASSKVSSQETQYF. Here the CDR3 DNA reads TGTGCCAGCAGCAAGGTTTCTAGCCAAGAGACCCAGTACTTC. The chain joins TRBV21-1 to TRBJ2-5; the table's D gene call, TRBD2, was not cross checked with the DNA. TRBV21-1 is marked as a pseudogene. CDR3 length: 14 residues.

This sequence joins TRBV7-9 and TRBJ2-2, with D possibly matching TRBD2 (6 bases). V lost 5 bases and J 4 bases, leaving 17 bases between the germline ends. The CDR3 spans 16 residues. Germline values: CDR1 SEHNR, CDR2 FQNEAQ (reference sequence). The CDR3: CASSPHVGGTTGELFF. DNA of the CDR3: TGTGCCAGCAGCCCGCATGTGGGGGGTACCACCGGGGAGCTGTTTTTT.